The 20 T cell receptor beta chains listed next were all sequenced from one sample in a study of T cells in Graves' hyperthyroidism and ophthalmopathy. Authors of the study amplified TCR beta CDR3 regions from RNA transcripts. The primer set for the first-round RT-PCR of the TCR CDR3 was HTBI. TCRdb fed the multiplex PCR reads into MiXCR, producing one record per CDR3 protein. The table has a few hundred thousand distinct CDR3 sequences, approximately 44% seen once. Input material: peripheral blood or thyroid tissue (not recorded which). The receptors originated from a woman between 18 and 30 years old with Graves' hyperthyroidism.

Many counts were recorded for this clonotype. The genes are TRBV9 and TRBJ1-2, with 7 bases aligning to TRBD1. The J segment lost 2 bases and the V segment lost 4 bases, leaving 11 bases of the junction unmatched. Germline CDR1 is SGDLS and CDR2 is YYNGEE. CDR3 length equals 16 residues. The CDR3 DNA reads as TGTGCCAGCAGCCCTGATTACAGGGGCTTAAACTATGGCTACACCTTC. Its translation: CASSPDYRGLNYGYTF.

This clonotype showed up many times. The gene calls are TRBV7-9 and TRBJ1-2, with D uncertain. This CDR3 comprises 13 residues. CDR1 SEHNR and CDR2 FQNEAQ come from the germline V gene (reference sequence). The ends were cut back, 6 bases at V and 3 bases at J, with 11 bases in the middle. CDR3 amino acids: CASRPDVDYGYTF. The CDR3 DNA reads TGTGCCAGCAGACCTGACGTCGACTATGGCTACACCTTC.

This sequence joins TRBV7-2 and TRBJ2-3; no firm D call. This CDR3 is 14 amino acids long. Trimming cost V 1 base and J 4 bases, with 9 bases left between them. Germline V lookup: CDR1 SGHTA, CDR2 FQGNSA. CDR3 sequence: CASSLEPVPDTQYF. The CDR3 DNA follows: TGTGCCAGCAGCTTAGAACCCGTGCCAGATACGCAGTATTTT.

Worth noting for this clonotype: A much larger clone lies a single base off, so this may be a read error. The V gene is TRBV11-2, the J gene TRBJ1-3; a weak D match, TRBD1 (5 bases). The CDR3 runs 15 residues. Germline lookup yields CDR1 SGHAT and CDR2 FQNNGV. CDR3 amino acids: CAGSPGPATYNTIYF. DNA for the CDR3: TGTGCCGGCAGCCCAGGGCCGGCGACTTACAACACCATATATTTT. Supplemented by reference TRBV11-2 and TRBJ1-3, the full variable domain reads EAGVAQSPRYKIIEKRQSVAFWCNPISGHATLYWYQQILGQGPKLLIQFQNNGVVDDSQLPKDRFSAERLKGVDSTLKIQPAKLEDSAVYLCAGSPGPATYNTIYFGEGSWLTVV.

This clonotype was seen at least ten times. The rearrangement uses TRBV7-2 and TRBJ2-5; D gene ambiguous. Germline lookup yields CDR1 SGHTA and CDR2 FQGNSA. V lost 3 bases and J lost 9, with 11 bases in between. This CDR3 has 12 amino acids. For the CDR3, the DNA is TGTGCCAGCAGCTTCTTGGAAGGACCCCAGTACTTC. It codes for CASSFLEGPQYF.

This clonotype occurred many times. The chain couples TRBV6-6 to TRBJ1-5; tentatively, D is TRBD1 (6 bases). From germline, CDR1 is MNHNY and CDR2 SVGAGI (reference sequence). This CDR3 has 12 residues. V shed 10 bases and J shed 5 bases, with 12 bases lying between them. CDR3 sequence reads: CAISQGDQPQHF. The CDR3 DNA sequence: TGTGCCATATCACAGGGAGATCAGCCCCAGCATTTT.

Remarks on this clonotype: This sequence may be a read error, since a much larger clone differs from it by one base. The rearrangement uses TRBV11-2 and TRBJ2-7, with no clear D. The CDR3 has 14 residues. The germline gives CDR1 SGHAT, CDR2 FQNNGV. The CDR3 region has the DNA TGCGCCAGCAGCCCAGATTGGCCGCCCCTGGAGCAGTACTTC. Translation gives CASSPDWPPLEQYF.

The chain couples TRBV5-1 to TRBJ1-3; weak D call: TRBD1 (6 bases). Per germline, CDR1 SGHRS and CDR2 YFSETQ. The CDR3 covers 17 residues. The V end lost 0 bases, the J end lost 0 bases, and 13 bases lay between the germline ends. The CDR3: CASSLVGGRGSGNTIYF. CDR3 coding DNA: TGCGCCAGCAGCTTGGTGGGGGGCCGCGGCTCTGGAAACACCATATATTTT.

This clonotype has ten or more counts. The chain employs TRBV19 and TRBJ1-2, with D tentatively TRBD1 (6 bases). With 5 bases removed from V and 6 bases from J, the gap between germline ends came to 16 bases. From germline, CDR1 is LNHDA and CDR2 SQIVND (reference sequence). The CDR3 is 14 residues long. In nucleotides, the CDR3 is TGTGCCAGTAGTGCCCTTCAGGGGAGGCATGGCTACACCTTC. Its translation: CASSALQGRHGYTF.

The rearrangement joins TRBV20-1 to TRBJ2-1; 12 bases agree with TRBD2. From germline, CDR1 is DFQATT and CDR2 SNEGSKA (reference sequence). V trimming: 3 bases; J trimming: 8 bases; junction bases outside the gene matches: 8. This CDR3 contains 15 residues. CDR3 nucleotide sequence: TGCAGTGCTAGGGAGACTAGCGGGAGTCTCGATGAGCAGTTCTTC. Translating gives CSARETSGSLDEQFF.

The rearrangement joins TRBV27 to TRBJ1-2; D uncertain. This CDR3 spans 13 amino acids. The ends were cut back, 5 bases at V and 0 bases at J, with 7 bases in the middle. Germline V gene sequence: CDR1 MNHEY, CDR2 SMNVEV (reference sequence). CDR3 nucleotides: TGTGCCAGCAGTGGAGGACCTAACTATGGCTACACCTTC. Residues: CASSGGPNYGYTF.

The J gene is TRBJ1-1, the V gene TRBV7-2; D might be TRBD1 (5 bases). Germline V CDR1 and CDR2: SGHTA, FQGNSA. Trimming removed 6 bases from V and 4 bases from J, with 18 bases in between. The CDR3 length is 15 residues. The chain's CDR3 is CASSRDQGCATEAFF. In DNA, the CDR3 is TGTGCCAGCAGTCGCGACCAGGGATGTGCCACTGAAGCTTTCTTT.

This clonotype was detected ten times or more. The rearrangement links TRBV5-8 to TRBJ1-5; possibly TRBD1 for D (5 bases). Germline assignment: CDR1 SGHTS and CDR2 YDEGEE. Trimming pared 0 bases from V and 3 bases from J, leaving 10 bases between. The CDR3 spans 15 residues. CDR3 sequence reads: CASSLETGHNQPQHF. DNA of the CDR3: TGTGCCAGCAGCTTGGAAACAGGACACAATCAGCCCCAGCATTTT.

Turning to this clonotype: The junction differs from germline at one of its ends, possibly a read error. The chain uses TRBV7-6 and TRBJ2-7; 7 positions agree with TRBD2. The tail of the sequence fits TRBJ2-1 better, so the J call may be wrong. Germline lookup yields CDR1 SGHVS and CDR2 FNYEAQ. The CDR3 runs 15 residues. CDR3 coding DNA: TGTGCCAGCAGCCGGGACTATACAATGGGGAATGGGCAGTTCTTC. Protein sequence: CASSRDYTMGNGQFF.

This clonotype was seen at least ten times. The rearrangement uses TRBV5-4 and TRBJ2-7; D is possibly TRBD2 (5 bases). The CDR3 length is 15 residues. Trimming pared 4 bases from V and 2 bases from J, leaving 16 bases between. Germline CDR1 reads SGHNT; CDR2 reads YYREEE (reference sequence). This chain's CDR3 is CASSLYRGAAYEQYF. The CDR3 DNA reads TGTGCCAGCAGCCTATATAGAGGAGCGGCCTACGAGCAGTACTTC.

This clonotype was seen a single time. With a much larger clone just one base away, this may be a read error. The chain combines TRBV19 with TRBJ2-5, with D maybe TRBD1 (6 bases). CDR3 length: 14 residues. V dropped 5 bases and J dropped 3 bases, with 13 bases sitting between them. Germline V gene lookup returns CDR1 LNHDA and CDR2 SQIVND (reference sequence). The CDR3 region has the DNA TGTGCCAGTAGTGCTCAGGGGACGAAAGAGACCCAGTACTTC. Translation gives CASSAQGTKETQYF.

Only a few counts were recorded for this clonotype. This may stem from a read error, because a much larger clone lies one nucleotide away. The chain carries TRBV12-5 and TRBJ1-1, with 7 nucleotides matching TRBD1. The CDR3 extends over 13 amino acids. Germline V gene lookup returns CDR1 LGHNT and CDR2 FRNRAP. The CDR3 is CASGLVETGVALF. CDR3 nucleotides: TGTGCTAGTGGTTTGGTAGAAACAGGGGTGGCTCTCTTT.

This clonotype turned up a few times. The chain carries TRBV7-9 and TRBJ2-7; possible D gene TRBD2, 6 bases. The V gene lost 3 bases and the J gene lost 0 bases, with 12 bases spanning the gap. Germline V CDR1 and CDR2: SEHNR, FQNEAQ (reference sequence). This CDR3 has 15 amino acids. The CDR3 nucleotides read TGTGCCAGCAGCTTCAGGGTTAGCGGCTCCTACGAGCAGTACTTC. Protein sequence: CASSFRVSGSYEQYF.

The sample holds a few counts of this clonotype. The chain has TRBV28 and TRBJ2-2, with 8 bases aligning to TRBD2. The J segment lost 6 bases and the V segment lost 6 bases, leaving 6 bases of the junction unmatched. This CDR3 region has 14 residues. In germline, CDR1 is MDHEN, CDR2 SYDVKM. CDR3 protein: CASRFGGVPGELFF. CDR3 nucleotide sequence: TGTGCCAGCAGGTTCGGGGGGGTTCCCGGGGAGCTGTTTTTT.

The chain links TRBV5-1 to TRBJ1-3; tentative D call: TRBD1 (5 bases). The CDR3 sequence is 14 residues long. The germline CDR1 and CDR2 sequences are SGHRS and YFSETQ. V lost 2 bases and J 3 bases, leaving 9 bases between the germline ends. The CDR3 DNA reads as TGCGCCAGCAGCTTTGGGACGGATGGAAACACCATATATTTT. Amino acid sequence: CASSFGTDGNTIYF.